These 16 T cell receptor beta chains were all obtained from the same sample, sequenced in a study of CD8 T cells in Susac syndrome. An amount of RNA that ranged from about 0.45 to 1 ug was reverse transcribed with random hexamers. TCRdb reprocessed the immunoSEQ multiplex PCR reads via MiXCR and lists one record per CDR3 protein. This sample yields around 200,000 distinct CDR3 sequences, of which around 90% are seen a single time; roughly 0.15% belongs to the top ten. Sample: CD8+ T cells from PBMCs. The receptor source for this set is a human donor with multiple sclerosis.

The CDR3, as DNA: TGTGCCAGCAGTGATATGGGCGGGAGTACCTACAATGAGCAGTTCTTC. Translation gives CASSDMGGSTYNEQFF. The chain recombines TRBV2 with TRBJ2-1, with 7 bases identical to TRBD2. Germline V CDR1 and CDR2: SNHLY, FYNNEI. The junction had 7 bases not matched to a gene; V was cut back by 3 bases and J by 2 bases. The CDR3 has 16 amino acids.

The chain is built from TRBV20-1 and TRBJ1-5; D possibly corresponds to TRBD1 (5 bases). This CDR3 is 18 amino acids long. Between the trimmed V and J ends, which lost 0 bases and 3 bases, there was a span of 21 bases. From germline, CDR1 is DFQATT and CDR2 SNEGSKA (reference sequence). The chain's CDR3 is CSARDRSGQGDYNQPQHF. The CDR3 nucleotides read TGCAGTGCTAGAGATCGGAGTGGGCAGGGAGACTACAATCAGCCCCAGCATTTT.

The V call is TRBV7-2, the J call TRBJ1-4; D ambiguous. Germline CDR1 and CDR2: SGHTA and FQGNSA. This CDR3 is 15 amino acids long. V shed 5 bases and J shed 3 bases, with 13 bases lying between them. CDR3 bases: TGTGCCAGCAGCCCCCTTGAGGCCTCTAATGAAAAACTGTTTTTT. Translated, it gives CASSPLEASNEKLFF.

This chain links TRBV7-8 with TRBJ2-7, with 9 bases lining up with TRBD2. Looked up from germline, CDR1 is SGHVS and CDR2 is FQNEAQ. V dropped 4 bases and J dropped 0; count of bases not matched to a gene: 7. This CDR3 is built from 16 residues. The CDR3 bases are TGTGCCAGCAGCTCCCTGACTAGCGGATTCTCCTACGAGCAGTACTTC. Translated: CASSSLTSGFSYEQYF.

The gene calls are TRBV7-8 and TRBJ2-2; no definite D call. Germline V lookup: CDR1 SGHVS, CDR2 FQNEAQ. The CDR3 sequence is 14 residues long. With 2 bases removed from V and 1 base from J, the gap between germline ends came to 5 bases. Here the CDR3 reads CASSLYMNTGELFF. In DNA, the CDR3 is TGTGCCAGCAGCTTATATATGAACACCGGGGAGCTGTTTTTT.

The V gene is TRBV9, the J gene TRBJ1-4, with D maybe TRBD1 (6 bases). With 2 bases removed from V and 3 bases from J, the gap between germline ends came to 11 bases. The CDR3 is 15 residues long. Germline V gene lookup returns CDR1 SGDLS and CDR2 YYNGEE. The CDR3 coding sequence is TGTGCCAGCAGCGTGGGCTCAGGGGCTAATGAAAAACTGTTTTTT. Translation gives CASSVGSGANEKLFF.

This chain's CDR3 is CASSIWENTEAFF. The CDR3 nucleotides are TGTGCCAGTAGTATATGGGAGAACACTGAAGCTTTCTTT. The V call is TRBV19, the J call TRBJ1-1; D gene unclear. Looked up from germline, CDR1 is LNHDA and CDR2 is SQIVND (reference sequence). The V end lost 2 bases, the J end lost 1 base, and 5 bases lay between the germline ends. CDR3 length: 13 residues.

The V and J genes are TRBV29-1 and TRBJ2-1, with D unclear. Trimming shortened V by 3 bases and J by 5 bases, and 2 bases separated the two germline ends. CDR1 and CDR2 (germline): SQVTM, ANQGSEA. This CDR3 is 10 amino acids long. The CDR3 DNA sequence: TGCAGCGTTGACGACAATGAGCAGTTCTTC. Encoded protein: CSVDDNEQFF.

The DNA for the CDR3 is TGTGCCAGCAGTTTAACAGGGACAGGGTACCCTGCTTATGGCTACACCTTC. This translates into CASSLTGTGYPAYGYTF. The rearrangement links TRBV12-3 or TRBV12-4 to TRBJ1-2, with 9 nucleotides matching TRBD1. This CDR3 is built from 17 residues. The junction had 12 bases not matched to a gene; V was cut back by 2 bases and J by 5 bases.

The sample holds one count of this clonotype. The V and J genes are TRBV15 and TRBJ2-1; D perhaps matches TRBD2 (6 bases). This CDR3 contains 16 residues. Trimming cost V 5 bases and J 2 bases, with 16 bases left between them. CDR1 and CDR2 from the germline V gene are LNHNV and YYDKDF (reference sequence). CDR3 loop: CATSLRLGGPYNEQFF. In DNA, the CDR3 is TGTGCCACCAGCTTGAGACTAGGAGGGCCCTACAATGAGCAGTTCTTC.

This sequence joins TRBV29-1 and TRBJ2-1; 11 bases match TRBD2. The CDR3 is 16 residues long. Looked up from germline, CDR1 is SQVTM and CDR2 is ANQGSEA. The junction had 12 bases not matched to a gene; V was cut back by 2 bases and J by 9 bases. The CDR3 sequence is CSVEISGRDLWGEQFF. The CDR3 DNA sequence: TGCAGCGTTGAAATTAGCGGGAGGGACCTTTGGGGTGAGCAGTTCTTC.

CDR3 DNA sequence: TGCGCCAGCAGCTTCGCCGACAGGTCTTACGAGCAGTACTTC. It is translated as CASSFADRSYEQYF. J is TRBJ2-7 and V is TRBV5-1; possibly TRBD1 for D (6 bases). Trimming pared 2 bases from V and 4 bases from J, leaving 13 bases between. The CDR3 loop spans 14 amino acids. The V gene's germline CDR1 is SGHRS and CDR2 YFSETQ.

The chain employs TRBV30 and TRBJ2-1; D is uncertain. The V gene lost 1 base and the J gene lost 1 base, with 8 bases spanning the gap. The CDR3 length is 14 residues. Germline V gene lookup returns CDR1 GTSNPN and CDR2 SVGIG (reference sequence). The CDR3 loop is CAWSGYGSYNEQFF. The CDR3 region has the DNA TGTGCCTGGAGTGGTTACGGTTCCTACAATGAGCAGTTCTTC.

The chain carries TRBV29-1 and TRBJ1-1, with D perhaps matching TRBD1 (5 bases). Germline lookup yields CDR1 SQVTM and CDR2 ANQGSEA. CDR3 length: 10 residues. V dropped 8 bases and J dropped 7 bases, with 11 bases sitting between them. Written as DNA, the CDR3 is TGCAGCACAGGCCCGGGTGAAGCTTTCTTT. Its protein product is CSTGPGEAFF.

V gene TRBV9 combines with J gene TRBJ2-1; D is perhaps TRBD1 or TRBD2 (5 bases each). Germline-derived CDR1 and CDR2 are SGDLS and YYNGEE. The CDR3 loop spans 14 amino acids. The ends were cut back, 0 bases at V and 8 bases at J, with 12 bases in the middle. Written as DNA, the CDR3 is TGTGCCAGCAGCGTAGGGGGGACCCCCCATGAGCAGTTCTTC. Translating gives CASSVGGTPHEQFF.

The chain is built from TRBV24-1 and TRBJ2-1, with 10 bases identical to TRBD2. The germline gives CDR1 KGHDR, CDR2 SFDVKD. CDR3 length: 15 amino acids. Trimming cost V 4 bases and J 10 bases; bases outside gene matches: 9. CDR3 loop: CATSEASGRAGEQFF. For the CDR3, the DNA is TGTGCCACCAGTGAGGCGAGCGGGAGGGCCGGGGAGCAGTTCTTC.